The T cell receptor (beta chain) described here comes from a study of identical twins. Findings and caveats of the study: Beta out-of-frame sequences showed weaker excess twin sharing. Insertion counts were lower in abundant cord blood beta clonotypes, a trend that memory repertoires did not show. A cross-sectional statistical analysis, not follow-up of the same donors, supported the conclusions. Partial confounding of zero-insertion analyses by invariant MAIT and iNKT cells was possible.

This clonotype was counted many times. Its antigen remains unidentified. One entry per CDR3 protein results from TCRdb running MiXCR on the 5' RACE reads. The table has around 230,000 distinct CDR3 sequences, around 10% seen once. Trimming took off 5 bases at V and 4 bases at J, with 20 bases between the two ends. The germline V gene encodes CDR1 SGHAT and CDR2 FQNNGV. This CDR3 is 16 amino acids long. The V gene is TRBV11-2, the J gene TRBJ1-1, with D unclear. The receptor's source is a woman younger than 30 in good health. The specimen was memory (CD45RO+) T cells sorted from blood. CDR3 nucleotides: TGTGCCAGCAGCCTGGAAATTCTTCGCAGAGGCACTGAAGCTTTCTTT. This encodes CASSLEILRRGTEAFF.